The rows below give T cell receptor beta chains drawn from one sample of a study of T cell repertoires in cytomegalovirus infection. Via MiXCR, TCRdb re-called the reads, giving one row per CDR3 protein. The sample consists of roughly 760,000 distinct CDR3 sequences, less than 40% of them appearing once. Sequencing was done on a sample of PBMCs. These receptor sequences come from a human donor in good health (CMV status not recorded). Some clones in this sample may be carry-over from other donors' samples. CDR3s include the opening cysteine and the closing phenylalanine or tryptophan. Size is stated for part of the rows, as once, few or many counts, or as a class when the clone is expanded.

CDR3: CASSLGGFTEAFF
V: TRBV7-9
size: -

CDR3: CGFGGNTIYF
V: TRBV2
size: -

CDR3: CASSRPVATEQFF
V: TRBV7-2
size: -

CDR3: CASSILQGYNEQFF
V: TRBV7-6
size: -

CDR3: CASSERDRVSWRQPQHF
V: TRBV6-1
size: few

CDR3: CAISRSGGTVGNTEAFF
V: TRBV10-3
size: -

CDR3: CSADYDRGTQYEQYF
V: TRBV20-1
size: -

CDR3: CASSPDSSAAYEQYF
V: TRBV7-2
size: -

CDR3: CASRRTSVDEQFF
V: TRBV6-6
size: -

CDR3: CASSLGERQGDQPQHF
V: TRBV5-1
size: -

CDR3: CASSSRGGSNQPQHF
V: TRBV12-3/TRBV12-4
size: few

CDR3: CASSRLTPSSYNEQFF
V: TRBV12-3/TRBV12-4
size: -

CDR3: CASSLVRGPLHF
V: TRBV7-9
size: few

CDR3: CSGSGGGTEAFF
V: TRBV29-1
size: -

CDR3: CASSLGPPGNEQFF
V: TRBV7-2
size: many

CDR3: CASSLEPTGGKEAFF
V: TRBV7-2
size: medium-sized

CDR3: CASSLQILGSPLHF
V: TRBV7-6
size: few

CDR3: CASKWVGLNEQFF
V: TRBV28
size: few

CDR3: CASGSVNEKLFF
V: TRBV28
size: -

CDR3: CASSPRGGRVLINEKLFF
V: TRBV7-6
size: -

CDR3: CASSYGQIDHFF
V: TRBV7-9
size: -

CDR3: CASSQDGASGVTGELFF
V: TRBV4-2
size: few

CDR3: CASSLNWYSPLHF
V: TRBV7-3
size: few

CDR3: CASSPAPGQGFLLAKNIQYF
V: TRBV5-5
size: -

CDR3: CASSQSATRGQPQHF
V: TRBV23-1
size: -

CDR3: CASSPQVRGTLRDNEQFF
V: TRBV14
size: few

CDR3: CASSAGTPWNEQFF
V: TRBV5-1
size: few

CDR3: CSVPPTTGYTGELFF
V: TRBV7-2
size: -

CDR3: CASSYRGSEPDTQYF
V: TRBV5-1
size: once

CDR3: CASSQDGYNEQFF
V: TRBV14
size: few

CDR3: CASSVLTDTNTEAFF
V: TRBV5-6
size: -

CDR3: CASSFRGTGSIDTQYF
V: TRBV5-1
size: few

CDR3: CASSPTIGDPNTGELFF
V: TRBV7-2
size: few

CDR3: CASSLLYRQGFFNGYTF
V: TRBV28
size: -

CDR3: CASSPGGPKNIQYF
V: TRBV28
size: -